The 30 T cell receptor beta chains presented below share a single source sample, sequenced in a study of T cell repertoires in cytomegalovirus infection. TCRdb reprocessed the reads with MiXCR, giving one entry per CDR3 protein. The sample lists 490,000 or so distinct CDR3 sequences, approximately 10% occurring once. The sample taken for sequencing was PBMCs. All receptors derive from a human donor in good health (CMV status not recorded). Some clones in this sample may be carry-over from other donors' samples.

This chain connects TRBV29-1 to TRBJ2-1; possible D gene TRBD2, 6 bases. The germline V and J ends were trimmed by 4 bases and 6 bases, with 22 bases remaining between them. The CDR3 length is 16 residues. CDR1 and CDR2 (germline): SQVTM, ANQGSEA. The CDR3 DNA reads TGCAGCGTTGTCGTCGGGAGAAGGGCAAGGGCCAATGAGCAGTTCTTC. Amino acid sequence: CSVVVGRRARANEQFF.

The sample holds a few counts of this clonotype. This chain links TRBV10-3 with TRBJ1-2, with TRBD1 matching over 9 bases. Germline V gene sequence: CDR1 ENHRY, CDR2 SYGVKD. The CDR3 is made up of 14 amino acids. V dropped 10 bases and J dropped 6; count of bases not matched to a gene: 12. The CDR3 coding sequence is TGTGCCACCATCGACCGGGACAGGGATGATGGCTACACCTTC. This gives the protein CATIDRDRDDGYTF.

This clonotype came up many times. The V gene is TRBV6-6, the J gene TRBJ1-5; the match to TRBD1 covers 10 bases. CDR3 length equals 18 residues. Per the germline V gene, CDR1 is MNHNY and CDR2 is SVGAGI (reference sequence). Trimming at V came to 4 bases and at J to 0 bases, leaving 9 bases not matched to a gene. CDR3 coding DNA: TGTGCCAGCAGTTTTGGACAGGGGGTTCCCCTTAGCAATCAGCCCCAGCATTTT. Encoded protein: CASSFGQGVPLSNQPQHF.

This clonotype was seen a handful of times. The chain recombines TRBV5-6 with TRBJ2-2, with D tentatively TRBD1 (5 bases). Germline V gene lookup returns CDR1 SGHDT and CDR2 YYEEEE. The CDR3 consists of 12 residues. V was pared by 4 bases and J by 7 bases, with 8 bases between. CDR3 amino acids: CASSLTDGELFF. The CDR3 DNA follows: TGTGCCAGCAGCCTGACAGACGGGGAGCTGTTTTTT.

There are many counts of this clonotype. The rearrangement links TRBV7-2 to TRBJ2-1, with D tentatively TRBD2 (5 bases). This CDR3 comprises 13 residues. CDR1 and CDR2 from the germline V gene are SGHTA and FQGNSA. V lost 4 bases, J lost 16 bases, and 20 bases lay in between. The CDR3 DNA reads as TGTGCCAGCAGCTCTCCCAGCGGTGCCCCGCTATTCTTC. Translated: CASSSPSGAPLFF.

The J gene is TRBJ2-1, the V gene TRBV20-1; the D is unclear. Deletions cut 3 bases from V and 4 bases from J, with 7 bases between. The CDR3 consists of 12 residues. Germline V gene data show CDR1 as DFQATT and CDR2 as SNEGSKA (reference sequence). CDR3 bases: TGCAGTGCTAGCGGGCCTTACAATGAGCAGTTCTTC. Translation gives CSASGPYNEQFF.

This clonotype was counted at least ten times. CDR3 nucleotides: TGTGCCAGCAGCCTCGGGGGCGATTACACCCTACTAAGAGGCTACACCTTC. This codes for CASSLGGDYTLLRGYTF. This chain connects TRBV14 to TRBJ1-2; a possible D gene is TRBD1 (6 bases). V lost 4 bases, J lost 8 bases, and 26 bases lay in between. The CDR3 totals 17 residues. The V gene's germline CDR1 is SGHDN and CDR2 FVKESK.

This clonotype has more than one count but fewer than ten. CDR3 nucleotide sequence: TGTGCCACCAGTGATTTCGGACTAGCGGGATTAGAGCAGTTCTTC. Its protein is CATSDFGLAGLEQFF. The chain carries TRBV24-1 and TRBJ2-1; 12 bases line up with TRBD2. V was pared by 1 base and J by 10 bases, with 4 bases of the junction left unmatched. From germline, CDR1 is KGHDR and CDR2 SFDVKD. The CDR3 loop spans 15 amino acids.

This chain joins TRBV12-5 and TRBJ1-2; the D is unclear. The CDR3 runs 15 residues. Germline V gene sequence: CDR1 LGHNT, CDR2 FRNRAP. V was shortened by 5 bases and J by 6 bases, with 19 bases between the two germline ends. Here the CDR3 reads CASGSGSGFGNGYTF. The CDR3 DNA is TGTGCTAGTGGTAGCGGTTCTGGGTTCGGTAATGGCTACACCTTC.

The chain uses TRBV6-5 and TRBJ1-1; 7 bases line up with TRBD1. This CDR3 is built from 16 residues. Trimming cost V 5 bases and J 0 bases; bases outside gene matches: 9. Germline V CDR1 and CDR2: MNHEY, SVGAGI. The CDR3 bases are TGTGCCAGCAGTGACTTCAGGGGGGGGTTGAACACTGAAGCTTTCTTT. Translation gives CASSDFRGGLNTEAFF.

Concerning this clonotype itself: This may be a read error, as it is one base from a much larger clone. The CDR3 loop is CVSSLGQGMGEAFF. The CDR3 nucleotides are TGTGTCAGCAGCTTGGGACAGGGAATGGGTGAAGCTTTCTTT. The chain has TRBV5-4 and TRBJ1-1; 9 nucleotides agree with TRBD1. The CDR3 spans 14 residues. Germline CDR1 is SGHNT and CDR2 is YYREEE (reference sequence).

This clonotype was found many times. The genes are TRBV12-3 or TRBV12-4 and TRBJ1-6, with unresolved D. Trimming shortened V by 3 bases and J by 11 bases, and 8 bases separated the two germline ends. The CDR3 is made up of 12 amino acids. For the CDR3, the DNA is TGTGCCAGCAGTTTTAGTCTTCCACCCCTCCACTTT. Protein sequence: CASSFSLPPLHF.

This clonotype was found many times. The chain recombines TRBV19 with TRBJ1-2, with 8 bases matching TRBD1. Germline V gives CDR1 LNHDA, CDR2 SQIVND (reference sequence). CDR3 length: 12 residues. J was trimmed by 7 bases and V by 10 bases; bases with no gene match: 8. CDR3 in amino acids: CATPTGVGGYTF. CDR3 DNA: TGTGCCACCCCGACAGGGGTAGGTGGCTACACCTTC.

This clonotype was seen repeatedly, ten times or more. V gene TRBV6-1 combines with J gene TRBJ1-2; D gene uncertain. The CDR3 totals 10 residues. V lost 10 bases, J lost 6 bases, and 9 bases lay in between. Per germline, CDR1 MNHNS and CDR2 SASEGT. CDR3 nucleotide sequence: TGTGCCACCCGAAGGAATGGCTACACCTTC. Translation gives CATRRNGYTF.

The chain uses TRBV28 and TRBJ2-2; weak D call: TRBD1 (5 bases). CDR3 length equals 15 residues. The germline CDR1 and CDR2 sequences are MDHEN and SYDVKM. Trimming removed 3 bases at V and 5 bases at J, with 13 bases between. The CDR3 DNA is TGTGCCAGCAGTTTCGACTCAGGGTCGACCGGGGAGCTGTTTTTT. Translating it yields CASSFDSGSTGELFF.

DNA of the CDR3: TGCGCCAGCAGTCGGGAGATAGGGTCACCCCTCCACTTT. Translation: CASSREIGSPLHF. The rearrangement uses TRBV23-1 and TRBJ1-6, with D unclear. TRBV23-1 is an ORF for which the function is uncertain. V lost 4 bases to trimming and J lost 10 bases, with 11 bases between them. The CDR3 sequence is 13 residues long.

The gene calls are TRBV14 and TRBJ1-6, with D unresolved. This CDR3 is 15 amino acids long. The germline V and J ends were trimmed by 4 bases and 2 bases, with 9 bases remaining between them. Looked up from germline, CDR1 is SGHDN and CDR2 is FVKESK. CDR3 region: CASSRRGTYNSPLHF. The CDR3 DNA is TGTGCCAGCAGCCGGAGAGGAACCTATAATTCACCCCTCCACTTT.

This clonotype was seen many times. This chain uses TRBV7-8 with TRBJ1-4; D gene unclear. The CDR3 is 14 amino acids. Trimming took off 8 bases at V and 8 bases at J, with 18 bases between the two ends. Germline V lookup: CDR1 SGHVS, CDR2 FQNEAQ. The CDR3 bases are TGTGCCAGCCGTCGAAGGGCCCCCGAAGAAAAACTGTTTTTT. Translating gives CASRRRAPEEKLFF. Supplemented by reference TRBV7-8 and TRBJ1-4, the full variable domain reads GAGVSQSPRYKVAKRGQDVALRCDPISGHVSLFWYQQALGQGPEFLTYFQNEAQLDKSGLPSDRFFAERPEGSVSTLKIQRTQQEDSAVYLCASRRRAPEEKLFFGSGTQLSVL.

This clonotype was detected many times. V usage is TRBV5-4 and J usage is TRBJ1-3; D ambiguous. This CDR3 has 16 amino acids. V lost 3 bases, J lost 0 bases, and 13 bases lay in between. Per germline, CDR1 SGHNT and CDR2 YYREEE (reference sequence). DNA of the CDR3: TGTGCCAGCAGCTCCCCGGACGGAGGCTCTGGAAACACCATATATTTT. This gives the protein CASSSPDGGSGNTIYF.

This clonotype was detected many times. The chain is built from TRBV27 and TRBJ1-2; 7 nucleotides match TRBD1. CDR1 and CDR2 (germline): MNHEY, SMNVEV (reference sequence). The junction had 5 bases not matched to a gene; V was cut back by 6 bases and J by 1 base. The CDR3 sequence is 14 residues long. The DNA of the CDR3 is TGTGCCAGCAGATACACAGGGGTTAACTATGGCTACACCTTC. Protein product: CASRYTGVNYGYTF.

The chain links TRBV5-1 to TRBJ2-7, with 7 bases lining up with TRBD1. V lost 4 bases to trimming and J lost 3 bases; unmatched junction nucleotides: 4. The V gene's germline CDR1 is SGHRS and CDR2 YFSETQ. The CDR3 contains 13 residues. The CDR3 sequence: CASSRDSYYEQYF. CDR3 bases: TGCGCCAGCAGCAGGGACAGTTACTACGAGCAGTACTTC.

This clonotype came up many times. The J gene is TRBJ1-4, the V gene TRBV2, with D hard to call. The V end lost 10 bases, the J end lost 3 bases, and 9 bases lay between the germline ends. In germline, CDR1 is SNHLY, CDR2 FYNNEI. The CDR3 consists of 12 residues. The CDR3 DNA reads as TGTGCCATTAGGAACTCTAATGAAAAACTGTTTTTT. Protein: CAIRNSNEKLFF.

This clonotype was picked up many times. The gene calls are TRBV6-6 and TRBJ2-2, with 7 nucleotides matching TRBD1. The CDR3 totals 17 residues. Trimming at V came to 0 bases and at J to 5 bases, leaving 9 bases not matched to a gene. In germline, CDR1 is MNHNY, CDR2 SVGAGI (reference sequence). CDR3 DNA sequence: TGTGCCAGCAGTTACTCTTCAACAGGGGTTTGGACCGGGGAGCTGTTTTTT. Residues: CASSYSSTGVWTGELFF.

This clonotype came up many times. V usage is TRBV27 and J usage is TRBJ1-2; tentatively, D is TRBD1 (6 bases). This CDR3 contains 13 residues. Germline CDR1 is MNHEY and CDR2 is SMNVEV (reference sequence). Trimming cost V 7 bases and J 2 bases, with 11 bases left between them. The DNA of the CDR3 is TGTGCCAGCACCACGACAGGAAACTATGGCTACACCTTC. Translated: CASTTTGNYGYTF.

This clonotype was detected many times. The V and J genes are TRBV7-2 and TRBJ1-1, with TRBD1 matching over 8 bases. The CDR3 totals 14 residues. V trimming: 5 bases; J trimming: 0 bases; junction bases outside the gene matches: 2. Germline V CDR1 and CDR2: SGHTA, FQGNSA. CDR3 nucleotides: TGTGCCAGCAGCCGACAGGGGATGAACACTGAAGCTTTCTTT. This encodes CASSRQGMNTEAFF.

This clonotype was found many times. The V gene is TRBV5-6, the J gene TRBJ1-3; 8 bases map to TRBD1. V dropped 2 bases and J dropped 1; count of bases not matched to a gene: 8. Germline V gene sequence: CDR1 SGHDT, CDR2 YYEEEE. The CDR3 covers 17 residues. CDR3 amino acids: CASSFLDRDFSGNTIYF. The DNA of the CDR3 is TGTGCCAGCAGCTTTTTGGACAGGGACTTTTCTGGAAACACCATATATTTT.

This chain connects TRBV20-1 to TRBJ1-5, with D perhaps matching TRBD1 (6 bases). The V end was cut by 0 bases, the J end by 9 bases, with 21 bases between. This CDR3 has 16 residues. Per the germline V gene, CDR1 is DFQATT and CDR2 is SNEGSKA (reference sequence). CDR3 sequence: CSARDTRDTLAGPQHF. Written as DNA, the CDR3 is TGCAGTGCTAGAGATACCCGGGACACCTTAGCGGGGCCCCAGCATTTT.

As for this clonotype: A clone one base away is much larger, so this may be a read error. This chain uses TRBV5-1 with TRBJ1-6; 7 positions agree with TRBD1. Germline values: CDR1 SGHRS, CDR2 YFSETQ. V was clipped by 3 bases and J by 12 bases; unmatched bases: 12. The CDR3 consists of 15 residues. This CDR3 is CASSSRGDRELPLHF. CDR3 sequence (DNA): TGCGCCAGCAGCTCTAGGGGCGACAGGGAGTTACCCCTCCACTTT.

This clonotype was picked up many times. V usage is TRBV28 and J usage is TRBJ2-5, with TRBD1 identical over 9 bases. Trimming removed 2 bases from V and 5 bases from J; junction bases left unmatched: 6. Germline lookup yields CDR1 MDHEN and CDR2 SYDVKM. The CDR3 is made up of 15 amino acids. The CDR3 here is CASSLIDRGMETQYF. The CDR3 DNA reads TGTGCCAGCAGTTTAATCGACAGGGGGATGGAGACCCAGTACTTC.

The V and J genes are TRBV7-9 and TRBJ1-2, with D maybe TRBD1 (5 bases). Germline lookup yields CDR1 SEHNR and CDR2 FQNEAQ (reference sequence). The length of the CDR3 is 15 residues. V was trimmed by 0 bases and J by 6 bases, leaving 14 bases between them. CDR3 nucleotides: TGTGCCAGCAGCTTAGCGAGGGAAGGGGCGGATGGCTACACCTTC. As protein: CASSLAREGADGYTF.